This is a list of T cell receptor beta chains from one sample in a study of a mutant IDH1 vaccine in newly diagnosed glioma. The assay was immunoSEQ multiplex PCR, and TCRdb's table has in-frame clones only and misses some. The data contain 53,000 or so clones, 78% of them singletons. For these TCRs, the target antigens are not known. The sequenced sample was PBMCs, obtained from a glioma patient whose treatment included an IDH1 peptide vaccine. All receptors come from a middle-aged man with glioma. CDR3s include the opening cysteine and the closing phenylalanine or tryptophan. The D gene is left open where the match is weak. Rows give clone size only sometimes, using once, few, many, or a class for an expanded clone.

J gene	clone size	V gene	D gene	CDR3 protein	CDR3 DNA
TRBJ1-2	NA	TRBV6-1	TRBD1	CASKSGTVNYGYTF	TGTGCCAGCAAGTCAGGGACAGTGAACTATGGCTACACCTTC
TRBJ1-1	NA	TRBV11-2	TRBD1	CASSPTGTTTEAFF	TGTGCCAGCAGCCCGACAGGGACTACGACTGAAGCTTTCTTT
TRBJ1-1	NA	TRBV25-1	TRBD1	CASSSQQGAILAEAFF	TGTGCCAGCAGTTCCCAACAGGGGGCAATCCTGGCTGAAGCTTTCTTT
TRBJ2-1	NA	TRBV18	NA	CASSPIARSYNEQFF	TGTGCCAGCTCACCAATCGCCCGCTCCTACAATGAGCAGTTCTTC
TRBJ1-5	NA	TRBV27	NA	CASRASGGLNQPQHF	TGTGCCAGCAGGGCGTCTGGGGGACTTAATCAGCCCCAGCATTTT
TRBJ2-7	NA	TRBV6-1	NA	CATPKPISYEQYF	TGTGCCACCCCGAAGCCCATTTCCTACGAGCAGTACTTC
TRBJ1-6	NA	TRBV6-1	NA	CASSDSDNSPLHF	TGTGCCAGCAGTGACAGTGATAATTCACCCCTCCACTTT
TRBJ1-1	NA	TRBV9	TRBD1	CASSQRQGQEAFF	TGTGCCAGCAGCCAAAGACAGGGCCAAGAAGCTTTCTTT
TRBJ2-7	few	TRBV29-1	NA	CSVALTASYEQYF	TGCAGCGTTGCGCTCACGGCATCCTACGAGCAGTACTTC
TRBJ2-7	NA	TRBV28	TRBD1	CASSLYGQGYYEQYF	TGTGCCAGCAGTTTATACGGACAGGGGTACTACGAGCAGTACTTC
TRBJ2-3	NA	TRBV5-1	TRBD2	CASSFGTSGTDTQYF	TGCGCCAGCAGTTTCGGGACTAGCGGCACAGATACGCAGTATTTT
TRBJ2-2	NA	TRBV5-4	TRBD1	CASSIRQGNTGELFF	TGTGCCAGCAGCATCAGACAGGGAAACACCGGGGAGCTGTTTTTT
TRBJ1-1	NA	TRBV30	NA	CAWRGQNTEAFF	TGTGCCTGGAGGGGACAGAACACTGAAGCTTTCTTT
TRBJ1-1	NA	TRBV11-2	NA	CASSSLAGRNTEAFF	TGTGCCAGCAGCTCCCTGGCAGGGAGGAATACTGAAGCTTTCTTT
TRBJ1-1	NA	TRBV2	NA	CASTQGEAFF	TGTGCCAGCACCCAGGGGGAAGCTTTCTTT
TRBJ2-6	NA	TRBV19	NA	CATHSGANVLTF	TGTGCTACCCACTCTGGGGCCAACGTCCTGACTTTC
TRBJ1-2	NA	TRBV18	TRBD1	CASSPDRGTVYGYTF	TGTGCCAGCTCACCAGACAGGGGGACAGTCTATGGCTACACCTTC
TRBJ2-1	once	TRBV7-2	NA	CASSLDASSFNEQFF	TGTGCCAGCAGCTTAGACGCTAGCTCCTTCAATGAGCAGTTCTTC
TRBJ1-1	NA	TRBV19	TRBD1	CASIRTGTNTEAFF	TGTGCCAGTATCCGGACAGGGACGAACACTGAAGCTTTCTTT
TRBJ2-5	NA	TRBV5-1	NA	CASSVPPEETQYF	TGCGCCAGCAGCGTACCCCCGGAAGAGACCCAGTACTTC
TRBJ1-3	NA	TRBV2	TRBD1	CASSYSRDRGDTIYF	TGTGCCAGCAGTTATTCCCGGGACAGGGGGGACACCATATATTTT
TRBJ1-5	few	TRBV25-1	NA	CASSRGGIEQPQHF	TGTGCCAGCAGTAGGGGGGGCATCGAGCAGCCCCAGCATTTT
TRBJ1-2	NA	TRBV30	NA	CAWRTASGYTF	TGTGCCTGGAGGACGGCGAGTGGCTACACCTTC
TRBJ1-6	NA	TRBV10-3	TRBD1	CAIRDRDLVNSPLHF	TGTGCCATCAGGGACAGGGACTTGGTTAATTCACCCCTCCACTTT
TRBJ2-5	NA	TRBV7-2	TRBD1	CASSPWTGQETQYF	TGTGCCAGCAGCCCCTGGACAGGGCAAGAGACCCAGTACTTC
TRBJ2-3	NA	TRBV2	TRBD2	CASKGGSTDTQYF	TGTGCCAGCAAGGGAGGGAGCACAGATACGCAGTATTTT
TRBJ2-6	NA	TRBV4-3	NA	CASSQGRGISGANVLTF	TGCGCCAGCAGCCAAGGGAGGGGTATCTCTGGGGCCAACGTCCTGACTTTC
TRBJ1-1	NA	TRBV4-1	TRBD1	CASSHNGRTGGYEAFF	TGCGCCAGCAGCCACAATGGCCGGACAGGGGGTTATGAAGCTTTCTTT
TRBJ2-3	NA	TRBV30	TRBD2	CAWSVWSSGVVDTQYF	TGTGCCTGGAGTGTATGGTCTAGCGGGGTGGTAGATACGCAGTATTTT
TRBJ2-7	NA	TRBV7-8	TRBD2	CASSPLAGAYEQYF	TGTGCCAGCAGTCCTCTAGCGGGAGCCTACGAGCAGTACTTC
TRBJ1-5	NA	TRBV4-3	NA	CASSQAFNQPQHF	TGCGCCAGCAGCCAAGCTTTCAATCAGCCCCAGCATTTT
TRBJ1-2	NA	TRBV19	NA	CASSSVGGYGYTF	TGTGCCAGTAGTTCCGTTGGGGGGTATGGCTACACCTTC
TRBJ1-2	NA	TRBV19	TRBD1	CASTPRARQGHGYTF	TGTGCCAGCACTCCCCGAGCCAGACAGGGGCATGGCTACACCTTC
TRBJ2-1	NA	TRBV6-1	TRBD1	CASTDRGAYNEQFF	TGTGCCAGCACCGACAGGGGCGCCTACAATGAGCAGTTCTTC
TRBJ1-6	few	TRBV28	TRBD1	CASSLWDRSNSPLHF	TGTGCCAGCAGTTTATGGGACAGGAGCAATTCACCCCTCCACTTT
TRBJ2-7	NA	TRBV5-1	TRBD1	CASTGQGAVREQYF	TGCGCCAGCACCGGACAGGGGGCCGTGAGGGAGCAGTACTTC
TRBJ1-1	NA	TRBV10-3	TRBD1	CAISVGDRYTEAFF	TGTGCCATCAGTGTTGGGGACAGATACACTGAAGCTTTCTTT
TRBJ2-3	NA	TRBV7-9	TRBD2	CASSSSSGGASDTQYF	TGTGCCAGCAGCTCGTCTAGCGGGGGGGCATCAGATACGCAGTATTTT